The text below deals with one TCR beta chain. This sample stems from a study of blood T cell repertoires in COVID-19. Across the study: Donors in the United States, Italy and Spain gave samples during acute or convalescent COVID-19. In each case, the material was cDNA or gDNA derived from T cells, B-cell-depleted T cells, or PBMCs.

Trimming cost V 1 base and J 11 bases, with 14 bases left between them. Germline V CDR1 and CDR2: LGHNT, FRNRAP. The CDR3 covers 13 residues. In the original workflow: Nucleated cell number was recorded as an estimate derived from reference gene primer amplification. The data were produced by immunoSEQ multiplex PCR, yet TCRdb's version contains in-frame clones alone and is incomplete. V and J calls and clone size are given by that table; D and trimming were obtained from the DNA. The table shows a few hundred thousand clones, with approximately 85% occurring only once. The sequence derives from a man older than 75 with acute or convalescent COVID-19. The chain uses TRBV12-5 and TRBJ1-1, with D maybe TRBD1 (6 bases). Input material: peripheral blood. CDR3 in DNA: TGTGCTAGTGGTTTGGAGGCAGGGGCGCGGGCTTTCTTT. Protein sequence: CASGLEAGARAFF.